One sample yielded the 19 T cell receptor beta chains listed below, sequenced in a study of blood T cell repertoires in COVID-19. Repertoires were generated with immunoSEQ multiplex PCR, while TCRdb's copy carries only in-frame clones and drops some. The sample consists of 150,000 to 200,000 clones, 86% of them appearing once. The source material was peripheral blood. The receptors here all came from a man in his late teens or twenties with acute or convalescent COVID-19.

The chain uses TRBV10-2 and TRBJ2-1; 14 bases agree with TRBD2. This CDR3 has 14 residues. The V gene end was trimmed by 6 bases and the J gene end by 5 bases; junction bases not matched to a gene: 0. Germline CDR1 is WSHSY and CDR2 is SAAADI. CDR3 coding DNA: TGCGCCAGCAGGACTAGCGGGGGGGACAATGAGCAGTTCTTC. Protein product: CASRTSGGDNEQFF.

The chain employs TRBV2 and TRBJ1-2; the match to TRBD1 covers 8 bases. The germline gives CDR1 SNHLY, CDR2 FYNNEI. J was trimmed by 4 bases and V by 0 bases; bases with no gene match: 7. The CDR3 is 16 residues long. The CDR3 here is CASSEALQDRAYGYTF. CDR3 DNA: TGTGCCAGCAGTGAAGCGCTTCAGGACAGGGCCTATGGCTACACCTTC.

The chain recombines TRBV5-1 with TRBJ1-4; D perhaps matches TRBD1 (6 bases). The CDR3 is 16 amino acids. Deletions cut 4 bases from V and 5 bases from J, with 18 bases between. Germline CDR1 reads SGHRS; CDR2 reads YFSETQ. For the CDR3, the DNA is TGCGCCAGCAGCCGTCTTTCAGGGGCGGAAAATGAAAAACTGTTTTTT. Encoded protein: CASSRLSGAENEKLFF.

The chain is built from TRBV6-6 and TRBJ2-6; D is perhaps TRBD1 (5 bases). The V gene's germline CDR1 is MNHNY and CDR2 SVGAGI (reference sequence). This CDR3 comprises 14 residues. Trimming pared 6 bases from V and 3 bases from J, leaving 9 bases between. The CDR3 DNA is TGTGCCAGCAGACCAGGGTTTGGGGCCAACGTCCTGACTTTC. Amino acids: CASRPGFGANVLTF.

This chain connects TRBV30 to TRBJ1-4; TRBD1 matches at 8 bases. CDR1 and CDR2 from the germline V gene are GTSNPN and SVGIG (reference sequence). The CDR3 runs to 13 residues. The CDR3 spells CALVLGQGEKLFF. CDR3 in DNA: TGTGCATTGGTATTAGGACAGGGTGAAAAACTGTTTTTT.

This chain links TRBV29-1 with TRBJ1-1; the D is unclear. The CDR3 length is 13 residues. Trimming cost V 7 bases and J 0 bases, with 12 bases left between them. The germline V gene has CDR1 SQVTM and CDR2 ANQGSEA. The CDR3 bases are TGCAGCGCCGCACCAGTTATGAACACTGAAGCTTTCTTT. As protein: CSAAPVMNTEAFF. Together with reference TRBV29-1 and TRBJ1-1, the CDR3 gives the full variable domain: SAVISQKPSRDICQRGTSLTIQCQVDSQVTMMFWYRQQPGQSLTLIATANQGSEATYESGFVIDKFPISRPNLTFSTLTVSNMSPEDSSIYLCSAAPVMNTEAFFGQGTRLTVV.

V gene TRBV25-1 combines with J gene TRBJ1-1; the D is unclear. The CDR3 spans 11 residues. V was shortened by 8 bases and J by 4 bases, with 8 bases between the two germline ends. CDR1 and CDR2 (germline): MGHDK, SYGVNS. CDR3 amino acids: CASLYSTEAFF. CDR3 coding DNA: TGTGCCAGCCTGTACAGCACTGAAGCTTTCTTT.

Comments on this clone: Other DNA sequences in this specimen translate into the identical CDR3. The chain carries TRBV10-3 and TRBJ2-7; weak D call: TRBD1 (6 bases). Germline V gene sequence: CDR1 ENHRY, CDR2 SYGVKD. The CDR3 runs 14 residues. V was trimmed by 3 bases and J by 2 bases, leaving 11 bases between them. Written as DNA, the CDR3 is TGTGCCATCAGTGACCGGGACAAGACCTACGAGCAGTACTTC. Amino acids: CAISDRDKTYEQYF.

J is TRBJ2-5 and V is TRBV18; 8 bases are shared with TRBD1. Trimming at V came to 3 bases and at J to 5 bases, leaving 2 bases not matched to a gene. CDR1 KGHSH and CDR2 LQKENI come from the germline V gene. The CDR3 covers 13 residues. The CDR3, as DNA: TGTGCCAGCTCACCTACAGGGGGGGAGACCCAGTACTTC. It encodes CASSPTGGETQYF.

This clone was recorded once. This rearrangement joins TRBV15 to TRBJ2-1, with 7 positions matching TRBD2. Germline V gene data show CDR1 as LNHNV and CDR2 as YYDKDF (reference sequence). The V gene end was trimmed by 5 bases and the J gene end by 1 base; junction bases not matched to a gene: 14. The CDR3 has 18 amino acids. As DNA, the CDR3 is TGTGCCACCAGCCAGGACGGGGGGTTTGATGGGTCCTACAATGAGCAGTTCTTC. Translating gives CATSQDGGFDGSYNEQFF. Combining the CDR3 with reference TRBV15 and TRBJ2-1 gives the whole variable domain DAMVIQNPRYQVTQFGKPVTLSCSQTLNHNVMYWYQQKSSQAPKLLFHYYDKDFNNEADTPDNFQSRRPNTSFCFLDIRSPGLGDTAMYLCATSQDGGFDGSYNEQFFGPGTRLTVL.

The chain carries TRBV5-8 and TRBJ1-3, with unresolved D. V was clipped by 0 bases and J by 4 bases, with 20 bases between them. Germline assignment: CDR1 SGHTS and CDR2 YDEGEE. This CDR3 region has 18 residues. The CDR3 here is CASSLAPSRGIVGNTIYF. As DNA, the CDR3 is TGTGCCAGCAGCTTGGCGCCCTCACGGGGTATCGTCGGAAACACCATATATTTT.

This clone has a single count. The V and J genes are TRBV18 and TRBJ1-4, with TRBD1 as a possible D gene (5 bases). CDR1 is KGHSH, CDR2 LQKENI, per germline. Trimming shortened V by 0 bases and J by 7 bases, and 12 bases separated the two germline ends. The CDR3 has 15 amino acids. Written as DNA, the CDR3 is TGTGCCAGCTCACCACCCGGGGGAGGAAGTGAAAAACTGTTTTTT. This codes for CASSPPGGGSEKLFF. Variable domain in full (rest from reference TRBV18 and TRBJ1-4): NAGVMQNPRHLVRRRGQEARLRCSPMKGHSHVYWYRQLPEEGLKFMVYLQKENIIDESGMPKERFSAEFPKEGPSILRIQQVVRGDSAAYFCASSPPGGGSEKLFFGSGTQLSVL.

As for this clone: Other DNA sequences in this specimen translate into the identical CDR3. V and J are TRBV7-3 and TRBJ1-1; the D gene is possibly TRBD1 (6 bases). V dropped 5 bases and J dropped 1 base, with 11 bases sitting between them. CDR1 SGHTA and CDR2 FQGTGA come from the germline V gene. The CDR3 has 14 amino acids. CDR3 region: CASSPTGPNTEAFF. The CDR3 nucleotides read TGTGCCAGCAGCCCGACAGGACCGAACACTGAAGCTTTCTTT. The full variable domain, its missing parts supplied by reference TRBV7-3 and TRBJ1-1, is GAGVSQTPSNKVTEKGKYVELRCDPISGHTALYWYRQSLGQGPEFLIYFQGTGAADDSGLPNDRFFAVRPEGSVSTLKIQRTERGDSAVYLCASSPTGPNTEAFFGQGTRLTVV.

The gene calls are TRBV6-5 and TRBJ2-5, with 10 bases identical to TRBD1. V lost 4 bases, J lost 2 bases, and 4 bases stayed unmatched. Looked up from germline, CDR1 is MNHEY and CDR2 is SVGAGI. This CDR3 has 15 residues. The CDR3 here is CASSSRTGGQETQYF. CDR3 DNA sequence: TGTGCCAGCAGTTCACGGACAGGGGGGCAAGAGACCCAGTACTTC.

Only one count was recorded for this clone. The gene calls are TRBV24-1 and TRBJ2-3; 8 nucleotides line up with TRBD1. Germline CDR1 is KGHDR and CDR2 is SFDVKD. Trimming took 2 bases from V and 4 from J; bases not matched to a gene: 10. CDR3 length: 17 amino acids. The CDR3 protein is CATSDSAGGQGADTQYF. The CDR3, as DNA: TGTGCCACCAGTGATTCCGCAGGGGGCCAGGGCGCAGATACGCAGTATTTT.

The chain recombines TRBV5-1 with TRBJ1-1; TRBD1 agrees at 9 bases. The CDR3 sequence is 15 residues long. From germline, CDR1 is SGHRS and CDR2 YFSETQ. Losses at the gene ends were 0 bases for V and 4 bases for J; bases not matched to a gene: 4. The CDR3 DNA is TGCGCCAGCAGCTTGGAAGGGACAGGGTTCACTGAAGCTTTCTTT. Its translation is CASSLEGTGFTEAFF.

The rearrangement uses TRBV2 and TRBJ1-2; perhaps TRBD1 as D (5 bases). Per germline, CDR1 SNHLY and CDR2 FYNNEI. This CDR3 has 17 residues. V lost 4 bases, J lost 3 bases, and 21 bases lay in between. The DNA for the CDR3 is TGTGCCAGCAGTGGAGGGTCAGGGAGGTCTCTGGACTATGGCTACACCTTC. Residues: CASSGGSGRSLDYGYTF.

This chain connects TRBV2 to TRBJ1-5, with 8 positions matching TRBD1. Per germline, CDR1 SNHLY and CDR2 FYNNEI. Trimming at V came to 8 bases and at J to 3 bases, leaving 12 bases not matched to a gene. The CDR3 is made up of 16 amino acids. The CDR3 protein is CASGMRTGNPNQPQHF. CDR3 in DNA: TGTGCCAGCGGGATGAGGACAGGGAATCCCAATCAGCCCCAGCATTTT.

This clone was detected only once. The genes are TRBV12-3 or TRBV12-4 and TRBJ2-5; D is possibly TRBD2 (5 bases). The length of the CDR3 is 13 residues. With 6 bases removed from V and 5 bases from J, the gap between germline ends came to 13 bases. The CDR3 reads CASRGGGLETQYF. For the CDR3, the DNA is TGTGCCAGCAGGGGCGGAGGCCTGGAGACCCAGTACTTC.